The clone carrying this TCR beta chain was counted a few times. These data originate in a study of cytomegalovirus exposure and HLA in healthy donors. The CDR3 is made up of 15 amino acids. V lost 4 bases and J 5 bases, leaving 15 bases between the germline ends. Germline V lookup: CDR1 SGHDN, CDR2 FVKESK. Each donor was nominally healthy when sampled (though unrecorded immune exposures were likely). Primers for the PCR totalled 60 Vbeta and 13 Jbeta. The method was immunoSEQ multiplex PCR; TCRdb's version includes in-frame clones alone and lacks a portion of them. The table shows roughly 160,000 clones, with 77% occurring only once.

Sequencing was carried out using PBMCs. The chain uses TRBV14 and TRBJ2-1, with D maybe TRBD2 (6 bases). The clonotype was recovered from a woman younger than 45 in good health and CMV-seronegative. The CDR3 sequence is CASSLMTGTDNEQFF. CDR3 nucleotide sequence: TGTGCCAGCAGCCTAATGACCGGGACTGACAATGAGCAGTTCTTC.